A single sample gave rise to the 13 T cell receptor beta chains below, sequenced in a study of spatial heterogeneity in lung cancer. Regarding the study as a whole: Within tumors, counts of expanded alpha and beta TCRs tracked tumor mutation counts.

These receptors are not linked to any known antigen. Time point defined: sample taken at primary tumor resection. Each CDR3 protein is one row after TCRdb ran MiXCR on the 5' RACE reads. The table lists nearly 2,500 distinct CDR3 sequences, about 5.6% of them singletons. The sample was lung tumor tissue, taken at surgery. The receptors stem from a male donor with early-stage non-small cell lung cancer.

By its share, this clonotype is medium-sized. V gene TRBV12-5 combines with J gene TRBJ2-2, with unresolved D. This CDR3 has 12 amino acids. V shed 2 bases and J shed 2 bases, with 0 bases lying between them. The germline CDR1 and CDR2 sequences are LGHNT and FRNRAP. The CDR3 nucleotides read TGTGCTAGTGGTTTGAACACCGGGGAGCTGTTTTTT. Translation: CASGLNTGELFF.

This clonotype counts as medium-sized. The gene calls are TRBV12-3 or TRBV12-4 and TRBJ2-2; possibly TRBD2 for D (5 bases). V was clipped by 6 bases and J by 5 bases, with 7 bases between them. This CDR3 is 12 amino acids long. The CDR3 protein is CASSRGTGELFF. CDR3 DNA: TGTGCCAGCAGCCGAGGGACCGGGGAGCTGTTTTTT.

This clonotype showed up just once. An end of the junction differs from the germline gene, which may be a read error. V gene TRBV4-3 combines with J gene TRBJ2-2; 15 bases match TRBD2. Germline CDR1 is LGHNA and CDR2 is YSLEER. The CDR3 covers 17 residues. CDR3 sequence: CASSRGTSGRYTGELFF. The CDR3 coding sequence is TGCGCCAGCAGCCGAGGGACTAGCGGGAGGTACACCGGAGAGCTGTTTTTT.

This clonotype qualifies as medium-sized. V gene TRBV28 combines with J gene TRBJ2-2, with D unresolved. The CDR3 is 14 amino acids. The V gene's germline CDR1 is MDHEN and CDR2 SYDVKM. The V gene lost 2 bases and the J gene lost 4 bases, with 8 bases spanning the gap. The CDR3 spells CASSLVQTTGELFF. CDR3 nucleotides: TGTGCCAGCAGTTTAGTCCAGACCACCGGGGAGCTGTTTTTT.

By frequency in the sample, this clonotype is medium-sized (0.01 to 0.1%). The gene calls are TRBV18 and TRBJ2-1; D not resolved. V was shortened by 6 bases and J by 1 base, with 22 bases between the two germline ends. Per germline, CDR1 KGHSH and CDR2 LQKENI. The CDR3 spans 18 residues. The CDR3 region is CASSKDQNRGGSYNEQFF. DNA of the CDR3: TGTGCCAGCTCGAAGGACCAAAACCGAGGTGGGTCCTACAATGAGCAGTTCTTC.

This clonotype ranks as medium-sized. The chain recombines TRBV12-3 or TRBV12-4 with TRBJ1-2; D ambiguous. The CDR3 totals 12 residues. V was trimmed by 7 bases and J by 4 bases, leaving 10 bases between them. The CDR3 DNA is TGTGCCAGCACCGACTTGGGCTATGGCTACACCTTC. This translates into CASTDLGYGYTF.

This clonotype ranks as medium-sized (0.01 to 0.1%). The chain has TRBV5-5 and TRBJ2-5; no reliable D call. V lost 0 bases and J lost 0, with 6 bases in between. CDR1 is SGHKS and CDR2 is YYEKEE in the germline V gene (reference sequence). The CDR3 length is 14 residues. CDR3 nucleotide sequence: TGTGCCAGCAGCTTGGGAGGACACCAAGAGACCCAGTACTTC. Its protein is CASSLGGHQETQYF.

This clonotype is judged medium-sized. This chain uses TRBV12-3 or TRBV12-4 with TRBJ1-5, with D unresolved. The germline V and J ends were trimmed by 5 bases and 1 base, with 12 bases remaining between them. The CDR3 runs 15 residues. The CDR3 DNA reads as TGTGCCAGCAGTCCCGGCGGGTTGAGCAATCAGCCCCAGCATTTT. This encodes CASSPGGLSNQPQHF.

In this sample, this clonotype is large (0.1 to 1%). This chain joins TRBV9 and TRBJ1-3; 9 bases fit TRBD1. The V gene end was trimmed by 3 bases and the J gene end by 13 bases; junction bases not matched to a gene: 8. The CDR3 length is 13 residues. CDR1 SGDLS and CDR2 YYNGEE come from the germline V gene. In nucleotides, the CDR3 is TGTGCCAGCAGCGACGGACAGGGGAGGTCTATATATTTT. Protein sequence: CASSDGQGRSIYF. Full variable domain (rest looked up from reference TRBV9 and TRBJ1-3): DSGVTQTPKHLITATGQRVTLRCSPRSGDLSVYWYQQSLDQGLQFLIQYYNGEERAKGNILERFSAQQFPDLHSELNLSSLELGDSALYFCASSDGQGRSIYFGEGSWLTVV.

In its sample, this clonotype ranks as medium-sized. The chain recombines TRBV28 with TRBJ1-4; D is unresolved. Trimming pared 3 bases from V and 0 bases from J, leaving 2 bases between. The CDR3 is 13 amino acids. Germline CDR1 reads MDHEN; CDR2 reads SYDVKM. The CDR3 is CASSFSTNEKLFF. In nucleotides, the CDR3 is TGTGCCAGCAGTTTTTCAACTAATGAAAAACTGTTTTTT.

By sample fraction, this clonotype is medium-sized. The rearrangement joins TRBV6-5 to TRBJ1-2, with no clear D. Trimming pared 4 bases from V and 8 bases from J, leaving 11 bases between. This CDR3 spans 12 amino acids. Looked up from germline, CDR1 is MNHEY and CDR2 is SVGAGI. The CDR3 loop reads CASSFSAGGYTF. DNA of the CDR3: TGTGCCAGCAGTTTTTCCGCTGGGGGCTACACCTTC.

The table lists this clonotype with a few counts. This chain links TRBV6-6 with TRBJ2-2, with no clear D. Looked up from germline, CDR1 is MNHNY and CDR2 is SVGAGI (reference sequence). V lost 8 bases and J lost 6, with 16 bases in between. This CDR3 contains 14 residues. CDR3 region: CASRAQVIAGELFF. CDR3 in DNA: TGTGCCAGCCGAGCGCAGGTGATCGCCGGGGAGCTGTTTTTT.

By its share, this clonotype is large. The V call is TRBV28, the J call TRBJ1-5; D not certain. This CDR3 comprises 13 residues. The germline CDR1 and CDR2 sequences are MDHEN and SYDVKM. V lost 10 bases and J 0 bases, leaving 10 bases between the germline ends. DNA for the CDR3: TGTGCCACCAGATCGGGTAGCAATCAGCCCCAGCATTTT. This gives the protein CATRSGSNQPQHF.